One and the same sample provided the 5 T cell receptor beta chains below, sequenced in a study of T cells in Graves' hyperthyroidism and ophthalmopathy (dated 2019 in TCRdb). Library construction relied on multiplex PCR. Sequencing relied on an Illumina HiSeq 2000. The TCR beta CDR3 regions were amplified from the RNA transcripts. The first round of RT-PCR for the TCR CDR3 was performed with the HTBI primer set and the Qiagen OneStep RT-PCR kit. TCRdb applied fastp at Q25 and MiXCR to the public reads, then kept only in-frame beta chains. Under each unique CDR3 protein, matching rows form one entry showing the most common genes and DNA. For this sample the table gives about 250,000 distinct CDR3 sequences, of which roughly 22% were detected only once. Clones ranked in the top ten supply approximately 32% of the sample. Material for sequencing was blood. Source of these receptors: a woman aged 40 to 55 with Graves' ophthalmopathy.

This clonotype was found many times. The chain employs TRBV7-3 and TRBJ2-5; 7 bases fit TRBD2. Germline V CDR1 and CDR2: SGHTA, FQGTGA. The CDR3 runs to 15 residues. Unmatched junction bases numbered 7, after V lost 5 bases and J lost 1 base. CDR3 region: CASSPQRGPQETQYF. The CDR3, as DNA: TGTGCCAGCAGCCCCCAGCGGGGACCCCAAGAGACCCAGTACTTC. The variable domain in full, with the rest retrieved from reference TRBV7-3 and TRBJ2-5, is GAGVSQTPSNKVTEKGKYVELRCDPISGHTALYWYRQSLGQGPEFLIYFQGTGAADDSGLPNDRFFAVRPEGSVSTLKIQRTERGDSAVYLCASSPQRGPQETQYFGPGTRLLVL.

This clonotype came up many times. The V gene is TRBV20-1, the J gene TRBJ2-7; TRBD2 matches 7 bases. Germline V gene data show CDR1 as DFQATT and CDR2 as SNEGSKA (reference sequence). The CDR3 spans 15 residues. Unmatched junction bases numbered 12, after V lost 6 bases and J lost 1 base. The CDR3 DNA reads TGCAGTGCCTACGGACCGGGGGGAGGATCCTACGAGCAGTACTTC. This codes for CSAYGPGGGSYEQYF.

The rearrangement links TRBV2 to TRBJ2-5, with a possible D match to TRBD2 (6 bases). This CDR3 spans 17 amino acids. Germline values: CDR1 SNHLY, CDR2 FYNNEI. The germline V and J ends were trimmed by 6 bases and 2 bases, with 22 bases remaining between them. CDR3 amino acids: CASREGGAEPGQETQYF. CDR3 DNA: TGTGCCAGCAGGGAGGGTGGTGCGGAGCCCGGACAAGAGACCCAGTACTTC.

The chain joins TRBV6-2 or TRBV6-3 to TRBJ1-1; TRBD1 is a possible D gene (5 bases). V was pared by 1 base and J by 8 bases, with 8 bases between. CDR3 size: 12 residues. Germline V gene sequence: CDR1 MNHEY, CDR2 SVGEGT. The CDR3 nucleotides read TGTGCCAGCAGTTACTGGGGACTCGAAGCTTTCTTT. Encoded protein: CASSYWGLEAFF.

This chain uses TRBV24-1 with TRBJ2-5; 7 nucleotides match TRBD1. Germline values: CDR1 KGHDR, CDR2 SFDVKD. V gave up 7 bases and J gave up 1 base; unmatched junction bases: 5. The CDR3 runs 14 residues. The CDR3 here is CATSTGTVQETQYF. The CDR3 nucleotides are TGTGCCACCAGCACCGGGACAGTCCAAGAGACCCAGTACTTC.